The clone carrying this T cell receptor (beta chain) was detected many times. This sample was included in a study of low-dose radiotherapy and immunotherapy resistance in tumors. Turning to the study itself: Per fraction, Cohort 2 was given 1 Gy every two weeks, accumulating a total of 13 Gy over 26 weeks. Oral aspirin 300 mg was taken by patients daily for four cycles from cycle 1 day 1. Intravenous administration to patients comprised nivolumab at 240 mg every two weeks and ipilimumab at 1 mg/kg every six weeks.

J gave up 6 bases and V 11 bases, and 11 bases lay outside the gene matches. The CDR3 is 14 residues long. CDR1 and CDR2 (germline): MNHEY, SMNVEV (reference sequence). Alpha and beta chains were covered, as first-strand cDNA relied on TRAV- and TRBV-specific primers. With a constant-region primer and a V-primer adapter, TCRs were subjected to around 20 PCR cycles of amplification. TCRdb analysed the reads with MiXCR anew, one entry per CDR3 protein. The profile shows around 83,000 distinct CDR3 sequences, 18% of them singletons. Time point in this sample: before trial treatment. The donors' regimen was nivolumab, ipilimumab, aspirin, low-dose cyclophosphamide and low-dose radiotherapy.

This TCR was sampled from a male donor with prostate cancer. The chain recombines TRBV27 with TRBJ2-7; 12 bases line up with TRBD2. Sequencing was performed on PBMCs, taken before treatment. DNA of the CDR3: TGTGCCGACCGCGGGGAACTAGCGGGAGGCGAGCAGTACTTC. It specifies CADRGELAGGEQYF.